This T cell receptor (beta chain) was recovered during a study of PD-1 blockade in mismatch repair-deficient tumors. Across the study: Patients had eleven to twelve mismatch repair-deficient cancer types, all previously treated and progressing.

As to this clone: Antigen: not known.

Study outcomes and limitations: Tumor-resident clones, often undetectable pretreatment in blood, expanded then contracted after pembrolizumab.

Sequencing used immunoSEQ multiplex PCR; TCRdb keeps in-frame clones, though not all of them. The repertoire consists of some 45,000 clones, with 65% to 80% occurring once and the leading ten covering around 3.5%. PCR or immunohistochemistry showed mismatch repair deficiency in every enrolled patient. TCR sequencing covered a few patients who responded to pembrolizumab. The sequences come from PBMCs, collected before pembrolizumab treatment. The TCR was taken from an adult with mismatch repair-deficient cancer.

The CDR3 DNA reads as TGTGCCAGCAGCTCGCCTGGCCTAGGGGGCGGAACTGAAGCTTTCTTT. Amino acid sequence: CASSSPGLGGGTEAFF. The gene calls are TRBV11-3 and TRBJ1-1; the match to TRBD1 covers 7 bases. Germline values: CDR1 SGHNT, CDR2 YENEEA. The V gene end was trimmed by 4 bases and the J gene end by 5 bases; junction bases not matched to a gene: 13. The CDR3 is 16 amino acids.